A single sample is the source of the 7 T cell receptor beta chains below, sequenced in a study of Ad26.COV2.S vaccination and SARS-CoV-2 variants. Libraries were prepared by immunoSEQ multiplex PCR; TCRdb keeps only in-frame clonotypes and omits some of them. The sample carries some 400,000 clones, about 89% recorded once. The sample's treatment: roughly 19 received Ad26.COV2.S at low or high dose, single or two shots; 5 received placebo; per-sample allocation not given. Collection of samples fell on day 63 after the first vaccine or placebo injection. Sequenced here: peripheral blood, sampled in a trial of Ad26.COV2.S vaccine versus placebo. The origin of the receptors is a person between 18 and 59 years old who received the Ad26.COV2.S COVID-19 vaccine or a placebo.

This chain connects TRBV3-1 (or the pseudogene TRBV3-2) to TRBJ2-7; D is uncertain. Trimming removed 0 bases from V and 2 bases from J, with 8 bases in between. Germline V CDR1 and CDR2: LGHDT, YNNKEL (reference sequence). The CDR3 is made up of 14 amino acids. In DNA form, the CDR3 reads TGTGCCAGCAGCCAAGAGGTCTTCACCTACGAGCAGTACTTC. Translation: CASSQEVFTYEQYF.

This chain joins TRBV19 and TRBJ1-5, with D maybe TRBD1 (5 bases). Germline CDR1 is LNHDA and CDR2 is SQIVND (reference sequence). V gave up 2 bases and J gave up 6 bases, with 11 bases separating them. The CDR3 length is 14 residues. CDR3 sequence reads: CASSIRQGGQPQHF. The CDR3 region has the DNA TGTGCCAGTAGTATACGGCAGGGCGGTCAGCCCCAGCATTTT.

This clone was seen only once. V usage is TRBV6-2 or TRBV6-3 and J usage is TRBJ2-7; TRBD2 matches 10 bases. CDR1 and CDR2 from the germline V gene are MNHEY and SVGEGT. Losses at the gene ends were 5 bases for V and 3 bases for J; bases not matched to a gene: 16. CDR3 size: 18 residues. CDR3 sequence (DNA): TGTGCCAGCAGTGCCGAGGCTAGCGGGAGAATAAAGATCTACGAGCAGTACTTC. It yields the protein CASSAEASGRIKIYEQYF.

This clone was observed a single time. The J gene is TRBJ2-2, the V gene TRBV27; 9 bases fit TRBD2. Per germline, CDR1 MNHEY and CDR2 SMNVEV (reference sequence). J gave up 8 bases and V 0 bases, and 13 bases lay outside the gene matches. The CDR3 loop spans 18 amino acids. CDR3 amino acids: CASSLSLSGLAGRGELFF. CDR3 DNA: TGTGCCAGCAGTTTATCCCTATCGGGGCTAGCGGGAAGAGGGGAGCTGTTTTTT.

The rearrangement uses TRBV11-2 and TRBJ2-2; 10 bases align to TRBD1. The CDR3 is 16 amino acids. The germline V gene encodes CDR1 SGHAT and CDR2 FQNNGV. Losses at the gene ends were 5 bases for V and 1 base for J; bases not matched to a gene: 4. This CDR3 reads CASSGDRGRNTGELFF. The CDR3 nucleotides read TGTGCCAGCAGCGGTGACAGGGGGCGGAACACCGGGGAGCTGTTTTTT.

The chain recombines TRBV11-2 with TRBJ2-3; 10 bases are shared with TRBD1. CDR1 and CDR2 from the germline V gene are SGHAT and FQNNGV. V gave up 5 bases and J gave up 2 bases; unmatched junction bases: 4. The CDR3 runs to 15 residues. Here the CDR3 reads CASSPGTGDTDTQYF. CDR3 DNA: TGTGCCAGCAGCCCTGGGACAGGGGACACAGATACGCAGTATTTT.

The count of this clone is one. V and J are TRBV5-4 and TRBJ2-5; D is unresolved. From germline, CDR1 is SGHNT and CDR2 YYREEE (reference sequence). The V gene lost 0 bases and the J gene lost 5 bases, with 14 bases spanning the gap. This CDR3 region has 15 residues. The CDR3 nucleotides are TGTGCCAGCAGCTTGGCCGGTGGTTTGGGCGAGACCCAGTACTTC. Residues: CASSLAGGLGETQYF.